This TCR beta chain stems from a study of blood T cell repertoires in COVID-19. About the study: Acute and convalescent COVID-19 samples came from the United States, Italy and Spain. T cells, B-cell-depleted T cells, or PBMCs supplied cDNA or gDNA.

Authors' processing steps: Estimation of nucleated cell counts was performed using reference gene primer amplification. TCRdb's copy holds only in-frame clones and misses some; the assay was immunoSEQ multiplex PCR. The D gene and trimming were derived from the DNA, and the V and J assignments and clone size from that table. The data hold 97,000 or so clones, with 80% to 90% observed a single time. This CDR3 comprises 16 residues. CDR1 and CDR2 from the germline V gene are LNHDA and SQIVND (reference sequence). Trimming took off 6 bases at V and 7 bases at J, with 21 bases between the two ends. Sequencing was carried out using peripheral blood. The rearrangement joins TRBV19 to TRBJ2-2; TRBD1 might be the D (7 bases). The TCR was taken from a man aged 35 to 55 with active or convalescent COVID-19. The CDR3 protein is CASSTPTGRSGGELFF. CDR3 coding DNA: TGTGCCAGTAGCACCCCGACAGGGAGGTCGGGCGGGGAGCTGTTTTTT.